Here is one T cell receptor beta chain with its context. V lost 3 bases and J lost 4, with 8 bases in between. This CDR3 has 13 residues. The germline V gene has CDR1 LNHDA and CDR2 SQIVND (reference sequence). The data are from a study of blood T cell repertoires in COVID-19. Seattle's enrolled individuals joined amid active infection and were then monitored longitudinally. Per the study methods: Estimation of nucleated cell counts relied on the amplification of reference gene primers. Here immunoSEQ multiplex PCR was the method, and the copy in TCRdb shows in-frame clones only, minus some. The V and J calls and clone size are taken from that table; D and trimming were inferred from the DNA. The sample holds roughly 180,000 clones, 80% to 90% seen once.

The rearrangement uses TRBV19 and TRBJ2-3; maybe TRBD1 (5 bases). The sequenced sample was peripheral blood. The TCR originated in a woman aged 45-60 years with COVID-19, enrolled during active disease. The CDR3 coding sequence is TGTGCCAGTAGTATCAGGGATGCAGATACGCAGTATTTT. Translation: CASSIRDADTQYF. The complete variable domain, with remaining parts taken from reference TRBV19 and TRBJ2-3, reads DGGITQSPKYLFRKEGQNVTLSCEQNLNHDAMYWYRQDPGQGLRLIYYSQIVNDFQKGDIAEGYSVSREKKESFPLTVTSAQKNPTAFYLCASSIRDADTQYFGPGTRLTVL.